The clone carrying this T cell receptor (beta chain) showed up many times. Its antigen is currently unknown. Researchers made TCR beta libraries by using iRepertoire HTBI primers and running Arm-PCR on CDR3 regions. MiXCR was run by TCRdb on the multiplex PCR reads, yielding one entry per CDR3 protein. The repertoire holds over 450,000 distinct CDR3 sequences, with 20% to 25% as singletons. Germline V CDR1 and CDR2: MNHEY, SVGEGT. This CDR3 is built from 16 residues. V was trimmed by 3 bases and J by 0 bases, leaving 12 bases between them. Time point described: persistent/refractory GD, antithyroid drugs over 5 years with positive TRAb. Researchers made the TCR library from RNA that was extracted from PBMCs. This specimen comes from a study of regulatory T cells in long-lasting Graves disease. Study-level results: TRBV28 was favored in persistent disease, as were TRBJ1-2 and TRBJ2-5. Between persistent patients, a few thousand public clonotypes were shared, exceeding the 800 to 1,000 shared between new patients.

The TCR originated in a female donor with Graves disease. Sequenced material: peripheral blood mononuclear cells (PBMCs), taken when the disease was refractory, from a patient treated with antithyroid drugs. The chain combines TRBV6-2 or TRBV6-3 with TRBJ2-4; D gene unclear. The CDR3 sequence: CASSYSGSGAKNIQYF. The CDR3 coding sequence is TGTGCCAGCAGTTATTCCGGATCGGGAGCCAAAAACATTCAGTACTTC.